The T cell receptor (delta chain) described here comes from a study of Vδ1+ human thymocytes. Regarding the study as a whole: Highly polyclonal TRG and TRD repertoires with Gaussian CDR3 length distributions appeared in thymus.

V lost 3 bases to trimming and J lost 0 bases, with 26 bases between them. Germline CDR1 reads TSWWSYY; CDR2 reads QGS. The CDR3 has 20 amino acids. A note on this clone: Antigen unknown.

Extracted RNA was reverse transcribed into cDNA. Multiplex PCR used pooled V-gene forward primers and a constant-region reverse primer to amplify CDR3s. TCRdb re-called the multiplex PCR reads using CATT. The sample consists of 70,000 to 90,000 delta-chain clones, about 35% of them appearing once. The receptor's source is a boy younger than two who had congenital heart surgery. This rearrangement joins TRDV1 to TRDJ1, with D perhaps TRDD3 (6 bases). The sample consisted of Vdelta1+ gamma-delta thymocytes from the thymus. Subset here: FACS-sorted CD3+ TCRalphabeta- TCRVdelta1+ TCRVdelta2- thymocytes. CDR3 loop: CALGDNTPRYWVFHTDKLIF. The CDR3 DNA follows: TGTGCTCTTGGGGATAACACCCCCCGGTACTGGGTCTTCCACACCGATAAACTCATCTTT.